These 21 T cell receptor beta chains originate from one sample sequenced in a study of OX40 agonist ivuxolimab in advanced cancers. The assay was immunoSEQ multiplex PCR, and TCRdb's table has in-frame clones only and misses some. The sample holds 20,000 or so clones, approximately 81% seen once. Sequenced material: CD4+ or CD8+ T cells sorted from blood, taken in a trial of the OX40 agonist ivuxolimab. All receptors come from an adult with an advanced solid tumor such as melanoma, head and neck, liver or kidney cancer.

In its sample, this clone was seen once. The chain uses TRBV5-1 and TRBJ1-1; D is uncertain. Trimming removed 0 bases from V and 2 bases from J, with 8 bases in between. This CDR3 comprises 14 residues. The germline V gene has CDR1 SGHRS and CDR2 YFSETQ. The CDR3 region has the DNA TGCGCCAGCAGCTTGGTGGGGTCCAACACTGAAGCTTTCTTT. Translation: CASSLVGSNTEAFF.

The J gene is TRBJ2-1, the V gene TRBV6-5; the match to TRBD1 covers 10 bases. The germline CDR1 and CDR2 sequences are MNHEY and SVGAGI. The V segment lost 0 bases and the J segment 4 bases; nucleotides outside the gene matches: 0. The CDR3 extends over 15 amino acids. In DNA form, the CDR3 reads TGTGCCAGCAGTTACTCGGGACAGGGGTACAATGAGCAGTTCTTC. Translation: CASSYSGQGYNEQFF.

The chain couples TRBV4-2 to TRBJ2-7; the D is unclear. In germline, CDR1 is LGHNA, CDR2 YNFKEQ. The CDR3 is made up of 13 amino acids. V was clipped by 0 bases and J by 4 bases, with 7 bases between them. CDR3 nucleotides: TGTGCCAGCAGCCAAGAGGGCGGTTACGAGCAGTACTTC. Its protein product is CASSQEGGYEQYF.

The chain has TRBV5-6 and TRBJ1-1; D perhaps matches TRBD1 (6 bases). The V gene's germline CDR1 is SGHDT and CDR2 YYEEEE. V lost 4 bases, J lost 0 bases, and 13 bases lay in between. The length of the CDR3 is 15 residues. CDR3 in amino acids: CASSDTGHLNTEAFF. The CDR3 nucleotides are TGTGCCAGCAGCGATACGGGACATTTGAACACTGAAGCTTTCTTT. Combining the CDR3 with reference TRBV5-6 and TRBJ1-1 gives the whole variable domain DAGVTQSPTHLIKTRGQQVTLRCSPKSGHDTVSWYQQALGQGPQFIFQYYEEEERQRGNFPDRFSGHQFPNYSSELNVNALLLGDSALYLCASSDTGHLNTEAFFGQGTRLTVV.

The rearrangement links TRBV19 to TRBJ1-1, with D possibly matching TRBD1 (6 bases). Germline V gene lookup returns CDR1 LNHDA and CDR2 SQIVND (reference sequence). The CDR3 has 14 amino acids. Trimming removed 7 bases from V and 1 base from J, with 13 bases in between. CDR3 sequence: CASTALQGNTEAFF. CDR3 DNA sequence: TGTGCCAGTACCGCCCTACAGGGGAACACTGAAGCTTTCTTT.

The chain carries TRBV11-3 and TRBJ2-1; D not certain. The CDR3 consists of 11 residues. V was pared by 5 bases and J by 10 bases, with 9 bases between. Germline loops: CDR1 SGHNT, CDR2 YENEEA. The CDR3 region is CASSGLGEQFF. The CDR3 DNA reads as TGTGCCAGCAGCGGTCTGGGCGAGCAGTTCTTC.

The chain carries TRBV29-1 and TRBJ1-2; possible D gene TRBD1, 6 bases. Germline V CDR1 and CDR2: SQVTM, ANQGSEA. This CDR3 is built from 13 residues. Between the trimmed V and J ends, which lost 3 bases and 7 bases, there was a span of 15 bases. The CDR3 nucleotides read TGCAGCGTTGACCAGGGTGGGGGCAGTGGCTACACCTTC. Protein sequence: CSVDQGGGSGYTF.

This clone was seen a single time. This rearrangement joins TRBV7-9 to TRBJ2-7; TRBD1 matches 9 bases. Losses at the gene ends were 5 bases for V and 4 bases for J; bases not matched to a gene: 6. This CDR3 is built from 14 residues. Germline CDR1 reads SEHNR; CDR2 reads FQNEAQ (reference sequence). CDR3 sequence (DNA): TGTGCCAGCAGCCCGCCGGGACAGGGATACGAGCAGTACTTC. The encoded protein is CASSPPGQGYEQYF.

The chain has TRBV4-1 and TRBJ1-6; 8 positions match TRBD1. The CDR3 totals 15 residues. The germline gives CDR1 MGHRA, CDR2 YSYEKL. V shed 1 base, J shed 13 bases, and the junction held 9 bases outside the gene matches. The CDR3, as DNA: TGCGCCAGCAGCCAAGGGGACAGGTCCCCTTCTCCCCTCCACTTT. It translates to CASSQGDRSPSPLHF.

The gene calls are TRBV5-4 and TRBJ2-5; 7 nucleotides match TRBD1. Per germline, CDR1 SGHNT and CDR2 YYREEE (reference sequence). The length of the CDR3 is 12 residues. J lost 12 bases, V lost 4 bases, and 9 bases had no gene match. CDR3 amino acids: CASSPGTAVKYF. In nucleotides, the CDR3 is TGTGCCAGCAGCCCCGGGACAGCGGTAAAGTACTTC.

J is TRBJ2-7 and V is TRBV27; 7 bases match TRBD2. The J segment lost 0 bases and the V segment lost 8 bases, leaving 7 bases of the junction unmatched. CDR3 length: 14 amino acids. Germline V gene data show CDR1 as MNHEY and CDR2 as SMNVEV (reference sequence). CDR3 in amino acids: CASGVGGGSYEQYF. The CDR3 DNA is TGTGCCAGCGGCGTTGGGGGGGGCTCCTACGAGCAGTACTTC.

In its sample, this clone was seen a few times. V usage is TRBV27 and J usage is TRBJ1-2; perhaps TRBD1 as D (5 bases). The CDR3 has 13 amino acids. The V gene's germline CDR1 is MNHEY and CDR2 SMNVEV (reference sequence). V was pared by 4 bases and J by 4 bases, with 10 bases between. The CDR3 loop is CASSSGPSYGYTF. DNA of the CDR3: TGTGCCAGCAGTTCGGGACCGTCCTATGGCTACACCTTC.

The chain employs TRBV5-1 and TRBJ1-4, with D perhaps matching TRBD1 (6 bases). The CDR3 has 14 residues. The ends were cut back, 5 bases at V and 8 bases at J, with 16 bases in the middle. Germline CDR1 SGHRS, CDR2 YFSETQ. CDR3 DNA: TGCGCCAGCAGAGGCTGGGGGCTTGAGGAAAAACTGTTTTTT. Protein sequence: CASRGWGLEEKLFF.

The chain uses TRBV7-6 and TRBJ2-5; TRBD1 matches 9 bases. Unmatched junction bases numbered 6, after V lost 6 bases and J lost 4 bases. Germline V CDR1 and CDR2: SGHVS, FNYEAQ. The CDR3 runs to 14 residues. The CDR3 DNA follows: TGTGCCAGCAGTACGGGACAGGGTGGAGAGACCCAGTACTTC. Residues: CASSTGQGGETQYF.

This chain connects TRBV5-4 to TRBJ1-2; 8 bases map to TRBD1. The CDR3 covers 16 residues. V lost 0 bases and J lost 0; bases outside the gene matches: 4. Germline lookup yields CDR1 SGHNT and CDR2 YYREEE (reference sequence). The CDR3, as DNA: TGTGCCAGCAGCTTGGGGGACAGGCGATCTAACTATGGCTACACCTTC. Translated: CASSLGDRRSNYGYTF.

The V gene is TRBV18, the J gene TRBJ2-7; D gene ambiguous. CDR1 and CDR2 from the germline V gene are KGHSH and LQKENI. This CDR3 comprises 14 residues. V was trimmed by 0 bases and J by 2 bases, leaving 8 bases between them. Written as DNA, the CDR3 is TGTGCCAGCTCACCACCTACAAACCCCTACGAGCAGTACTTC. Its translation is CASSPPTNPYEQYF. The whole variable domain, filled in from reference TRBV18 and TRBJ2-7, reads NAGVMQNPRHLVRRRGQEARLRCSPMKGHSHVYWYRQLPEEGLKFMVYLQKENIIDESGMPKERFSAEFPKEGPSILRIQQVVRGDSAAYFCASSPPTNPYEQYFGPGTRLTVT.

V usage is TRBV5-1 and J usage is TRBJ2-7; possibly TRBD1 for D (5 bases). This CDR3 contains 14 residues. V was cut by 4 bases and J by 2 bases, with 13 bases left in between. Germline V gene sequence: CDR1 SGHRS, CDR2 YFSETQ. This CDR3 reads CASSQGSSPYEQYF. CDR3 coding DNA: TGCGCCAGCAGCCAGGGATCCAGTCCCTACGAGCAGTACTTC.

The chain links TRBV7-8 to TRBJ1-6, with D unclear. Germline-derived CDR1 and CDR2 are SGHVS and FQNEAQ. The length of the CDR3 is 16 residues. V shed 3 bases and J shed 0 bases, with 9 bases lying between them. In DNA form, the CDR3 reads TGTGCCAGCAGCTTGGTGGGCAGCTCCTATAATTCACCCCTCCACTTT. This translates into CASSLVGSSYNSPLHF.

This chain connects TRBV7-9 to TRBJ2-1, with 8 positions matching TRBD2. Germline assignment: CDR1 SEHNR and CDR2 FQNEAQ (reference sequence). V shed 6 bases, J shed 8 bases, and the junction held 6 bases outside the gene matches. The CDR3 has 13 amino acids. CDR3 sequence: CASSVIAGYEQFF. The CDR3 coding sequence is TGTGCCAGCAGTGTGATAGCGGGGTATGAGCAGTTCTTC. Full variable domain (remainder filled in from reference TRBV7-9 and TRBJ2-1): DTGVSQNPRHKITKRGQNVTFRCDPISEHNRLYWYRQTLGQGPEFLTYFQNEAQLEKSRLLSDRFSAERPKGSFSTLEIQRTEQGDSAMYLCASSVIAGYEQFFGPGTRLTVL.

This clone was observed a single time. The genes are TRBV6-1 and TRBJ1-6; unclear D gene. The V and J ends lost 2 bases and 3 bases respectively, with 11 bases between them. The CDR3 has 16 amino acids. Per the germline V gene, CDR1 is MNHNS and CDR2 is SASEGT. CDR3 loop: CASSELSGNYNSPLHF. CDR3 sequence (DNA): TGTGCCAGCAGTGAATTATCAGGCAACTATAATTCACCCCTCCACTTT.

This chain connects TRBV27 to TRBJ1-4, with TRBD1 as a possible D gene (6 bases). This CDR3 spans 16 amino acids. The V end lost 3 bases, the J end lost 7 bases, and 18 bases lay between the germline ends. Looked up from germline, CDR1 is MNHEY and CDR2 is SMNVEV (reference sequence). The CDR3, as DNA: TGTGCCAGCAGTTTGGGACAAGGGGGTATCGGTGAAAAACTGTTTTTT. It encodes CASSLGQGGIGEKLFF.